This entry is about one TCR beta chain. No antigen is known for it. No qualities accompany the bases; no much larger clone lies one base away. Genomic DNA extracted from bulk tumor tissue served as TCR template, with about 600 ng gDNA amplified per sample. Multiple biopsies per primary tumor were taken during surgery, spaced as far apart as possible within the tumor mass. The study cohort was described as untreated, and the patients were newly diagnosed NSCLC cases having curative surgery. The donor group was made up of over 14 newly diagnosed non-small cell lung cancer patients undergoing surgery with curative intent. Two independent pathologists reviewed the resected tumor masses. Only high-quality DNA and RNA samples were carried forward to sequencing. The TCR beta CDR3 region was amplified with a multiplex PCR system whose first round ran for 10 cycles using 32 V-gene forward primers and 13 J-gene reverse primers. A QIAGEN Multiplex PCR Kit was used for first-round PCR, and the primer sequences were filed in Chinese patent CN105087789A. Illumina universal primers were attached in a second round of PCR run with the Phusion High-Fidelity PCR Kit. Sequencing of the TCR libraries was done on the Illumina HiSeq X Ten platform in paired-end mode with a 151 bp read length. The original methods were these. Cutadapt removed reads without multiplex PCR primers, PEAR merged read pairs, and MiXCR with default settings called CDR3 regions. Repertoire diversity used Shannon entropy, and clonality was computed as one minus Shannon entropy divided by ln of productive unique sequence count. Dominant or high-frequency T-cell clones were defined as clonotypes at frequencies of at least 0.5%. TCRdb took the public reads, trimmed them with fastp at Q25, ran MiXCR for clone calling and kept in-frame beta chains. When rows share a CDR3 protein, they turn into one entry using the most common DNA and genes. TCRdb assigned the V and J calls; the authors' analysis was not used. The sample contains 20,000 to 25,000 distinct CDR3 sequences, approximately 26% of them found a single time. The ten largest make up roughly 4% of the sample.

This record comes from a study of immune heterogeneity within non-small cell lung tumors (dated by TCRdb to between 2017 and 2018). General notes on the study: By histology, a few squamous cell carcinomas, 10 non-squamous carcinomas and 1 tumor not otherwise specified were included. For mutant peptides 8 to 11 amino acids long, netMHCpan-3.0 predicted neoantigen binding to the HLA alleles of each patient. TCR repertoire analysis included 57 tumor loci from 15 patients, whereas transcriptome data included only about 43 loci from approximately 11 patients. The study combined whole-exome sequencing, RNA-seq and TCR beta repertoire sequencing of multiple spatially distinct regions from each NSCLC tumor to examine intratumoral immune heterogeneity.

On the study overall, not on this receptor specifically: High-frequency TCR beta clonotypes were found to be largely distinct between individual patients. Local tumor mutational burden and local T-cell repertoire clonality had a statistically significant but moderate positive correlation (R around 0.36). Within a given patient, the same dominant CDR3B clonotypes showed up repeatedly across loci, although different tumor locations also carried unique high-frequency clones.

From cysteine to phenylalanine, the CDR3 is 14 amino acids long. Kept here is only the CDR3 DNA, which spans 42 bases and is read in frame from base 1. The CDR1 and CDR2 encoded by the germline V gene are SGDLS and YYNGEE. V gives up 2 bases and J gives up 5 bases, and the segment between their germline ends measures 11 bases. This receptor was taken from a man aged 35-49 years with non-small cell lung cancer. The V and J genes are TRBV9 and TRBJ2-1, with TRBD2 tentatively as D gene (6 bases match). The sample consisted of lung tumor tissue. The encoded CDR3 is CASSVGTPNNEQFF. The DNA sequence reads TGTGCCAGCAGCGTCGGGACTCCAAACAATGAGCAGTTCTTC.